This T cell receptor beta chain comes out of a study of T cells in localized non-small cell lung cancer. Germline CDR1 and CDR2: LNHDA and SQIVND (reference sequence). V was clipped by 3 bases and J by 7 bases, with 19 bases between them. The CDR3 has 15 residues. Clones were sequenced by immunoSEQ multiplex PCR, and TCRdb holds only the in-frame ones, with some missing. The sample shows 35,000 to 40,000 clones, more than 90% of them seen only once. This sequence originates from a female donor older than 55 with stage I lung adenocarcinoma. The chain couples TRBV19 to TRBJ2-7; D remains unclear. The sequences come from peripheral blood, collected before any cancer treatment. The CDR3 nucleotides read TGTGCCAGTAGTATTCGGGCCGGGTTTGTAGGGGAGCAGTACTTC. This gives the protein CASSIRAGFVGEQYF.